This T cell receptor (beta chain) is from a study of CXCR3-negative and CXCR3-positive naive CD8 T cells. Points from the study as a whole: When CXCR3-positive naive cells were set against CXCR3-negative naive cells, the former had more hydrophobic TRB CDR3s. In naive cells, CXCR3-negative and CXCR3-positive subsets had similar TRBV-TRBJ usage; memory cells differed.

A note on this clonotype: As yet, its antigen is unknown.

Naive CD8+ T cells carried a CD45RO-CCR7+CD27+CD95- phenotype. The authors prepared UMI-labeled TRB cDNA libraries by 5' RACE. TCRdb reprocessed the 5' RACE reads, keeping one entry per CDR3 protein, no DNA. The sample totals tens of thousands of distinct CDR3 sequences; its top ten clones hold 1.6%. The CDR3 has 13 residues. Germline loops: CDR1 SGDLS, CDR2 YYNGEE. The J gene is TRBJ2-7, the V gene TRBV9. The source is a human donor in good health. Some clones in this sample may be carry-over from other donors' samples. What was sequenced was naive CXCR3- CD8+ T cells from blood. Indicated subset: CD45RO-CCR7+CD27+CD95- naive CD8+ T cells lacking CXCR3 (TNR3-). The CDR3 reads CASSSQHKGEQYF.